The T cell receptor (beta chain) described here comes from a study of T cell changes during pregnancy in multiple sclerosis. This CDR3 spans 13 amino acids. Germline CDR1 SQVTM, CDR2 ANQGSEA. The J segment lost 5 bases and the V segment lost 5 bases, leaving 7 bases of the junction unmatched. Using immunoSEQ multiplex PCR, the repertoire was profiled, and TCRdb retains in-frame clones only, with some absent. Of approximately 40,000 clones listed, 70% to 90% are singletons. The chain combines TRBV29-1 with TRBJ2-7, with 9 positions matching TRBD2. The receptor's source is a female donor with multiple sclerosis, enrolled in a pregnancy study. The sample here was CD4+ T cells from peripheral blood mononuclear cells, taken in the first trimester of pregnancy. This CDR3 is CSVRPSGNHEQYF. In nucleotides, the CDR3 is TGCAGCGTTCGGCCTAGCGGGAATCACGAGCAGTACTTC.